This T cell receptor (beta chain) is from a study of cytomegalovirus exposure and HLA in healthy donors. As for the study in general: Both the 120 validation repertoires and the 600 to 700 first-cohort repertoires used the same platform, as reported by a later analysis.

General observations from the study: Rare sequences made up most TCRs, while some public TCRs were found in many donors. Among TCR beta chains, those listed as cytomegalovirus-associated numbered under 200. In the 120 or so validation repertoires, more than 85% of cluster scores exceeded 0, per a later analysis.

Repertoires were generated with immunoSEQ multiplex PCR, while TCRdb's copy carries only in-frame clones and drops some. Of approximately 50,000 clones in the sample, approximately 88% were seen once. This clone came up a few times. What it binds is unknown. The CDR3 runs 13 residues. Germline V lookup: CDR1 WNHNN, CDR2 SYGVQD (reference sequence). Trimming stripped 5 bases from V and 5 bases from J, with 12 bases between. Specimen: PBMCs. This clonotype was obtained from a woman younger than 45 in good health and CMV-seronegative. The chain combines TRBV10-1 with TRBJ1-1, with D possibly TRBD1 on 6 matching bases. The DNA of the CDR3 is TGCGCCAGCAGTTCCGGGACATCTACTGAAGCTTTCTTT. Translation: CASSSGTSTEAFF.